These T cell receptor beta chains were read from a single sample in a study of blood T cells in healthy people across ages. TCRdb passed the 5' RACE reads through MiXCR, listing each CDR3 protein once. The sample has about 760,000 distinct CDR3 sequences; approximately 25% are singletons. The sample was also linked to a second study, of T cells of mothers and their children.

The specimen was blood. The receptors were gathered from a boy between 10 and 17 years old in good health. The CDR3 runs from the conserved cysteine through the conserved F or W. D genes are given only for firm matches. A clone size is listed for some rows: how often the clone was seen (once, few, many), or a class if it is expanded.

size	J	V	D	DNA	CDR3
few	TRBJ2-7	TRBV28	NA	TGTGCCAGCAGGTACGAGGGAGGCTCCGCCTACGAGCAGTACTTC	CASRYEGGSAYEQYF
NA	TRBJ2-3	TRBV13	TRBD2	TGTGCCAGCAGCCGCGGGGGGTCCGAACACACGAATACGCAGTATTTT	CASSRGGSEHTNTQYF
NA	TRBJ2-1	TRBV10-3	TRBD2	TGTGCCGTCCTAGCGGGAGGGAGCAATGAGCAGTTCTTC	CAVLAGGSNEQFF
many	TRBJ2-1	TRBV9	TRBD2	TGTGCCAGCAGCGTATCGGGAGGGAATGAGCAGTTCTTC	CASSVSGGNEQFF
NA	TRBJ1-3	TRBV29-1	TRBD1	TGCAGCGTTGGCCAGACAGGGGCTGGAAACACCATATATTTT	CSVGQTGAGNTIYF
NA	TRBJ2-6	TRBV4-1	NA	TGCGCCAGCAGCCTTAAACGGTCCCTCTCTGGGGCCAACGTCCTGACTTTC	CASSLKRSLSGANVLTF
few	TRBJ2-1	TRBV27	NA	TGTGCCAGCAGTTTATCCAACGGAGAGGCCCTAAATTATGAGCAGTTCTTC	CASSLSNGEALNYEQFF
NA	TRBJ1-2	TRBV4-2	TRBD1	TGTGCCAGCAGCCAAGACGGCGGGACAGGGGATCGGACCTTC	CASSQDGGTGDRTF
few	TRBJ2-1	TRBV20-1	TRBD2	TGCAGTGCTCCCCGATCCGGGAGGGATGAGCAGTTCTTC	CSAPRSGRDEQFF
NA	TRBJ2-4	TRBV29-1	TRBD1	TGCAGCGCTGCGCCCTGGGGGACAGACTACATTCAGTACTTC	CSAAPWGTDYIQYF
NA	TRBJ2-3	TRBV20-1	NA	TGCAGTGCTAGAGATGGGCGGACCACAGATACGCAGTATTTT	CSARDGRTTDTQYF
NA	TRBJ1-6	TRBV6-2/TRBV6-3	NA	TGTGCCAGCAGAAAACCGTATAATTCACCCCTCCACTTT	CASRKPYNSPLHF
few	TRBJ2-3	TRBV5-1	NA	TGCGCCAGCAGCTCCCGACGAGATCCTTCCACAGATACGCAGTATTTT	CASSSRRDPSTDTQYF
few	TRBJ1-2	TRBV24-1	NA	TGTGCCACCAGTGATTTTGGGGGGGCTACGGGCTACGGCTACACCTTC	CATSDFGGATGYGYTF
few	TRBJ2-2	TRBV20-1	TRBD2	TGCAGTGCTAGTCCTAGCGGGAGGCCCACCGGGGAGCTGTTTTTT	CSASPSGRPTGELFF
many	TRBJ2-5	TRBV18	TRBD1	TGTGCCAGCTCACCCTGGACAGGGCAAGAGACCCAGTACTTC	CASSPWTGQETQYF
few	TRBJ1-2	TRBV13	TRBD1	TGTGCCAGCAGCACCCGGGACAGGGGCGACTATGGCTACACCTTC	CASSTRDRGDYGYTF
NA	TRBJ1-5	TRBV6-2/TRBV6-3	NA	TGTGCCAGCAGCAACAGGAAAAAAGGAAATCAGCCCCAGCATTTT	CASSNRKKGNQPQHF
NA	TRBJ1-1	TRBV7-3	TRBD1	TGTGCCAGCAGCCTAGACAGGGCGCCAGCTTTCTTT	CASSLDRAPAFF
few	TRBJ2-2	TRBV29-1	NA	TGCAGCCAGGGACTGGCCACCGGGGAGCTGTTTTTT	CSQGLATGELFF
NA	TRBJ2-5	TRBV20-1	TRBD2	TGCAGTGCCCTAAGCGGGGACCAAGAGACCCAGTACTTC	CSALSGDQETQYF
NA	TRBJ1-4	TRBV6-1	NA	TGTGCCAGCAGTGATTCTGACTCAACTAATGAAAAACTGTTTTTT	CASSDSDSTNEKLFF
NA	TRBJ2-7	TRBV5-1	NA	TGCGCCAGCAGCCCCGAAGGGGTACTATACGAGCAGTACTTC	CASSPEGVLYEQYF
NA	TRBJ2-1	TRBV13	TRBD1	TGTGCCAGCAGCCCCCAAGGGACAGGGTTTGATGAGCAGTTCTTC	CASSPQGTGFDEQFF
few	TRBJ1-1	TRBV4-2	NA	TGTGCCAGCAGCCAAGATTACTCAATCCAGATGAACACTGAAGCTTTCTTT	CASSQDYSIQMNTEAFF
few	TRBJ2-5	TRBV12-3/TRBV12-4	NA	TGTGCCAGCAGTTTAAGAAGAGTTCCACAAGAGACCCAGTACTTC	CASSLRRVPQETQYF
NA	TRBJ1-2	TRBV7-2	NA	TGTGCCAGCAGCCACGACAACTATGGCTACACCTTC	CASSHDNYGYTF
NA	TRBJ1-2	TRBV12-3/TRBV12-4	NA	TGTGCCAGCAGTTATAGCCCCGATGGCTACACCTTC	CASSYSPDGYTF
NA	TRBJ2-1	TRBV9	TRBD2	TGTGCCAGCAGCAAGTATTCGGCTAGCGGTTACAATGAGCAGTTCTTC	CASSKYSASGYNEQFF
NA	TRBJ1-1	TRBV28	TRBD1	TGTGCCAGCAGTTTAGGGGGACAGGGGAGGACCACTGAAGCTTTCTTT	CASSLGGQGRTTEAFF